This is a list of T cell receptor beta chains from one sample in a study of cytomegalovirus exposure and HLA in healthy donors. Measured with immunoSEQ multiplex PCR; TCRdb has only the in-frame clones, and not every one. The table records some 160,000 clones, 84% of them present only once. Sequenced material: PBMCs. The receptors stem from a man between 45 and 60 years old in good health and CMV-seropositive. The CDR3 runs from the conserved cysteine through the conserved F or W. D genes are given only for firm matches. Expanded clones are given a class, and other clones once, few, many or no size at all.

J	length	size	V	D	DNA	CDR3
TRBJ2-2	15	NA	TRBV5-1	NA	TGCGCCAGCAGCGTCCGACAGGGAGGATCCGGGGAGCTGTTTTTT	CASSVRQGGSGELFF
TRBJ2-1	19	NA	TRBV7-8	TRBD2	TGTGCCAGCAGCTACCCAGGGACTAGCGGGGGGGCGGTCTACAATGAGCAGTTCTTC	CASSYPGTSGGAVYNEQFF
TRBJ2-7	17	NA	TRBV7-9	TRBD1	TGTGCCAGCAGCCCCGGGCGGCTGGGACAGTCGGGGTACGAGCAGTGCTTC	CASSPGRLGQSGYEQCF
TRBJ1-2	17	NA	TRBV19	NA	TGTGCCAGTAGTATTCAGGCGGGTTCGGTGGGTAATGCTGGCTACACCTTC	CASSIQAGSVGNAGYTF
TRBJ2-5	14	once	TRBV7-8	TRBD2	TGTGCCAGCAGCCAAAGGACTAGACAAGAGACCCAGTACTTC	CASSQRTRQETQYF
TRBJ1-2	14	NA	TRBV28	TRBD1	TGTGCCAGCAGACCCGACAGGGGGCTCGATGGCTACACCTTC	CASRPDRGLDGYTF
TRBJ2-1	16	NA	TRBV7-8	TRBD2	TGTGCCAGCAGCTTAGCGGGGCTAGCGGGACGGGTTGAGCAGTTCTTC	CASSLAGLAGRVEQFF
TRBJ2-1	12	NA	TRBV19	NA	TGTGCCAGTAGTATCCCGCTAAATGAGCAGTTCTTC	CASSIPLNEQFF
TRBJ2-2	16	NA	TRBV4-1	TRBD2	TGCGCCAGCAGCCAACAAGCGGGGGGGCCCACCGGGGAGCTGTTTTTT	CASSQQAGGPTGELFF
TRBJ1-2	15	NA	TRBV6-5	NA	TGTGCCAGCAGTTACTCGACCTCTTCGGGCTATGGCTACACCTTC	CASSYSTSSGYGYTF
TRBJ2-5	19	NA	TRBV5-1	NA	TGCGCCAGCAGCTTGGCGCGGGTAGCGGCGCTAGTGGGTGGAGAGACCCAGTACTTC	CASSLARVAALVGGETQYF
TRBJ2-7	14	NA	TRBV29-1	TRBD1	TGCAGCGTTGAAGTTACGGACAGGGGGGTCGAGCAGTACTTC	CSVEVTDRGVEQYF
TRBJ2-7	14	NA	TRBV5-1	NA	TGCGCCAGCAGCTTGCGGGGATACTCCTACGAGCAGTACTTC	CASSLRGYSYEQYF
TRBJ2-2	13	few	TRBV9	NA	TGTGCCAGCACAGCAGGGGCCACCGGGGAGCTGTTTTTT	CASTAGATGELFF
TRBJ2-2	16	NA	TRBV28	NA	TGTGCCAGCAGTCCCCCGGGACAACCGAACACCGGGGAGCTGTTTTTT	CASSPPGQPNTGELFF
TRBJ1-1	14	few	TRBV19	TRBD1	TGTGCCAGTAGTACGACCGGGACAGCCACTGAAGCTTTCTTT	CASSTTGTATEAFF
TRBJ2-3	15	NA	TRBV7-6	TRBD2	TGTGCCAGCAGCTTAGGTTTGACTAGCGGAGATACGCAGTATTTT	CASSLGLTSGDTQYF
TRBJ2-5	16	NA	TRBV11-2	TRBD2	TGTGCCAGCAGCTCTACTAGCGGGAGGGCCAAGGAGACCCAGTACTTC	CASSSTSGRAKETQYF
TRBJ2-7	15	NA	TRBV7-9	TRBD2	TGTGCCAGCAGCCAGTTTGGCGGGGGCTCCTACGAGCAGTACTTC	CASSQFGGGSYEQYF
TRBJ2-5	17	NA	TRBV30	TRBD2	TGTGCCTGGATTTTTGGGGGAGGGCCGTCTTCTAGGAAGACCCAGTACTTC	CAWIFGGGPSSRKTQYF
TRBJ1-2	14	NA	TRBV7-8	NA	TGTGCCAGCAGCTTAGCTCCCCGGGGCTATGGCTACACCTTC	CASSLAPRGYGYTF
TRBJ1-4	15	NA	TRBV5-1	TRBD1	TGCGCCAGCAGCTTGTTTGGACAGGGGGGTGAAAAACTGTTTTTT	CASSLFGQGGEKLFF
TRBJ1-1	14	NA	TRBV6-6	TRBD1	TGTGCCAGCAGTTACTCGGGACAGCTTAAAGAAGCTTTCTTT	CASSYSGQLKEAFF
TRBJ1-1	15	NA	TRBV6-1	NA	TGTGCCAGCAGTGACAGGGCGGCTGTGAACACTGAAGCTTTCTTT	CASSDRAAVNTEAFF
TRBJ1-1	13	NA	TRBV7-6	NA	NA	CASSLSVGGGTFF
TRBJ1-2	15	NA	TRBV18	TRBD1	TGTGCCAGCTCACCCGAGGCGACAGGGGGATATGGCTACACCTTC	CASSPEATGGYGYTF
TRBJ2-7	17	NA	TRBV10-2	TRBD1	TGCGCCAGCAGTGATGCTCGGGGACAGGGGTTTTCCTACGAGCAGTACTTC	CASSDARGQGFSYEQYF
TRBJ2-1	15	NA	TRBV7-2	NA	TGTGCCAGCAGCTTATCCCCTGGCACCACGAATGAGCAGTTCTTC	CASSLSPGTTNEQFF
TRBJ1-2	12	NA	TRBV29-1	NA	TGCAGCGTAAGGACTCCTAACTATGGCTACACCTTC	CSVRTPNYGYTF